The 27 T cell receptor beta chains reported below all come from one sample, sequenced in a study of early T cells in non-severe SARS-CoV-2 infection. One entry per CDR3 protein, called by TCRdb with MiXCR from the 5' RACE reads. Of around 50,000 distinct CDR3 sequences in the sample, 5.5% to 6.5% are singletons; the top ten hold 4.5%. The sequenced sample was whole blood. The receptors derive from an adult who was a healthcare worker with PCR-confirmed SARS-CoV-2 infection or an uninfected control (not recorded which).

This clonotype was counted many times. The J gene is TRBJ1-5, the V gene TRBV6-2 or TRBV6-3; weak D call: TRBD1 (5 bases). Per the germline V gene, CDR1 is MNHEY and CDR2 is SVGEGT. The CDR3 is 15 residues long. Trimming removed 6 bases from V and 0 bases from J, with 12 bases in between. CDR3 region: CASSTNGGSNQPQHF. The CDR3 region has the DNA TGTGCCAGCAGCACGAACGGGGGTAGCAATCAGCCCCAGCATTTT.

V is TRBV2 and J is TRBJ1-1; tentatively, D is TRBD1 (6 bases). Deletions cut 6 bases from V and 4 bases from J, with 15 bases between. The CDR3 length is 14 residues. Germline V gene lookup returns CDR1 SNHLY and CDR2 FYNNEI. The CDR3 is CASRSDSRGTEAFF. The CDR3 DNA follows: TGTGCCAGCAGGTCGGACAGTCGGGGCACTGAAGCTTTCTTT.

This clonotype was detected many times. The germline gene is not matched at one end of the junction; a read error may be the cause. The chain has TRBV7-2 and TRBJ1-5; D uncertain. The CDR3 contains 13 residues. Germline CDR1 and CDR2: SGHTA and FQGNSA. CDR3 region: CASTLAGNQPQHF. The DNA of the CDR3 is TGTGCCAGCACCCTCGCAGGCAACCAGCCCCAGCATTTT.

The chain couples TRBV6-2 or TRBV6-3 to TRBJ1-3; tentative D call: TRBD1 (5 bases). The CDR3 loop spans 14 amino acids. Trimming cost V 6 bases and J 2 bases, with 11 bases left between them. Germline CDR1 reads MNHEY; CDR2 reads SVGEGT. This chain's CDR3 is CASRKTATGNTIYF. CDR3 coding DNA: TGTGCCAGCAGAAAGACAGCTACTGGAAACACCATATATTTT.

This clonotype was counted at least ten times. Here the CDR3 DNA reads TGTGCCAGCACAGCTGGGGCCAACGTCCTGACTTTC. It is translated as CASTAGANVLTF. V usage is TRBV6-1 and J usage is TRBJ2-6, with D uncertain. V lost 7 bases to trimming and J lost 2 bases, with 3 bases between them. The CDR3 has 12 amino acids. Germline V gene data show CDR1 as MNHNS and CDR2 as SASEGT.

Written as DNA, the CDR3 is TGCAGTGCTACCATCCAGGGGACCTATGGCTACACCTTC. Translation: CSATIQGTYGYTF. The chain joins TRBV20-1 to TRBJ1-2, with D perhaps TRBD1 (6 bases). Trimming shortened V by 4 bases and J by 4 bases, and 13 bases separated the two germline ends. Germline V gene data show CDR1 as DFQATT and CDR2 as SNEGSKA (reference sequence). CDR3 length: 13 residues.

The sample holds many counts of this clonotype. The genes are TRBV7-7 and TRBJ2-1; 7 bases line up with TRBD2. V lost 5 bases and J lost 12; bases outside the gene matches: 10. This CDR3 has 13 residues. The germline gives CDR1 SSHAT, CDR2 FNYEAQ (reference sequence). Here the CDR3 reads CASSRNTGTTQFF. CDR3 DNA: TGTGCCAGCAGCCGTAATACCGGGACTACGCAGTTCTTC.

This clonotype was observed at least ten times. Here the CDR3 reads CASSWGGHDEKLFF. In DNA, the CDR3 is TGTGCCAGCAGCTGGGGGGGGCACGATGAAAAACTGTTTTTT. The chain carries TRBV7-6 and TRBJ1-4; D possibly corresponds to TRBD1 (6 bases). The CDR3 spans 14 residues. Per the germline V gene, CDR1 is SGHVS and CDR2 is FNYEAQ. V was shortened by 4 bases and J by 6 bases, with 12 bases between the two germline ends.

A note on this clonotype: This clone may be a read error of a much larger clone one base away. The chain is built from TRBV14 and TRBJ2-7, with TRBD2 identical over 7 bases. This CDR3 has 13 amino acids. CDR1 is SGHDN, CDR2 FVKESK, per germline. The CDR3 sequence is CARTGEGSPEQCF. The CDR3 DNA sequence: TGTGCCAGGACCGGGGAGGGTTCCCCCGAGCAGTGCTTC. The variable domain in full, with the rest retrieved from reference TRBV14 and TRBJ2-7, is EAGVTQFPSHSVIEKGQTVTLRCDPISGHDNLYWYRRVMGKEIKFLLHFVKESKQDESGMPNNRFLAERTGGTYSTLKVQPAELEDSGVYFCARTGEGSPEQCFGPGTRLTVT.

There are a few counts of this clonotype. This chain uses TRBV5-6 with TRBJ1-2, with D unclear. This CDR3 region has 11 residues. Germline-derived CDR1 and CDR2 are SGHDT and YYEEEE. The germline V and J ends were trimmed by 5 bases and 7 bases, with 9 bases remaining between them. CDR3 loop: CASRALTGYTF. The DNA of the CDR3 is TGTGCCAGCAGAGCATTGACTGGCTACACCTTC.

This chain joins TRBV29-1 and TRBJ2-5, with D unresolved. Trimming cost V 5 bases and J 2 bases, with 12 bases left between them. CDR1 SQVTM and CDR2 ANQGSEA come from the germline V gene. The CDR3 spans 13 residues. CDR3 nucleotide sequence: TGCAGCGTTCAAGGGCGCCTTCAAGAGACCCAGTACTTC. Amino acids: CSVQGRLQETQYF.

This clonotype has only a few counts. CDR3 region: CASSFGQGASTDTQYF. CDR3 in DNA: TGTGCCAGCAGCTTCGGACAGGGGGCTTCCACAGATACGCAGTATTTT. The chain has TRBV13 and TRBJ2-3, with 11 bases matching TRBD1. J was trimmed by 2 bases and V by 3 bases; bases with no gene match: 4. Per the germline V gene, CDR1 is PRHDT and CDR2 is FYEKMQ (reference sequence). The CDR3 contains 16 residues.

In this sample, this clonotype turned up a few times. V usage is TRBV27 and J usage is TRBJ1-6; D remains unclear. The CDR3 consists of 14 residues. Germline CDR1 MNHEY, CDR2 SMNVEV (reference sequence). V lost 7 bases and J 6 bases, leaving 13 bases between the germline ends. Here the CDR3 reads CASTSLIVNSPLHF. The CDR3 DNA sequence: TGTGCCAGCACCTCCCTTATTGTTAATTCACCCCTCCACTTT.

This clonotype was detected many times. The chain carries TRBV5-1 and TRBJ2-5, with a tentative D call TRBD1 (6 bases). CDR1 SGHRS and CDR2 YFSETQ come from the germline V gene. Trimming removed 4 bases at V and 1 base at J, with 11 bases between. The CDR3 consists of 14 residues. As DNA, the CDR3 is TGCGCCAGCAGCCCGGGACACTCCCAAGAGACCCAGTACTTC. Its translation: CASSPGHSQETQYF.

Here the CDR3 reads CSASEGFSGNTIYF. For the CDR3, the DNA is TGCAGTGCTAGTGAGGGGTTCTCTGGAAACACCATATATTTT. This chain joins TRBV20-1 and TRBJ1-3, with D possibly matching TRBD1 (5 bases). This CDR3 is built from 14 residues. CDR1 is DFQATT, CDR2 SNEGSKA, per germline (reference sequence). V shed 3 bases and J shed 0 bases, with 9 bases lying between them.

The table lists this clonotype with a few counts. The CDR3 loop reads CASSPSGETQYF. The CDR3 DNA reads TGTGCCAGCTCCCCAAGCGGGGAGACCCAGTACTTC. The chain joins TRBV18 to TRBJ2-5; TRBD2 is a possible D gene (6 bases). Deletions cut 6 bases from V and 5 bases from J, with 10 bases between. CDR1 and CDR2 (germline): KGHSH, LQKENI. This CDR3 is built from 12 residues.

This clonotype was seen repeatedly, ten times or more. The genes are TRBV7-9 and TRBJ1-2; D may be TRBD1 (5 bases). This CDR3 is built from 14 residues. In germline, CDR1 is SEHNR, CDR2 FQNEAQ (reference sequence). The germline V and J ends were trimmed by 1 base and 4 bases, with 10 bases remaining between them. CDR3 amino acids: CASSLVGRVYGYTF. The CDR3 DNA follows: TGTGCCAGCAGCTTAGTGGGGCGCGTCTATGGCTACACCTTC.

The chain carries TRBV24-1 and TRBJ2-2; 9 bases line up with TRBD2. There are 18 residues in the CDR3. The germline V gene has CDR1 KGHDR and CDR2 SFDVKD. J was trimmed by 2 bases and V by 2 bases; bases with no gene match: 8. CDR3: CATSDSSRLAVNTGELFF. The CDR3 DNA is TGTGCCACCAGTGATTCTTCTCGACTAGCGGTAAACACCGGGGAGCTGTTTTTT.

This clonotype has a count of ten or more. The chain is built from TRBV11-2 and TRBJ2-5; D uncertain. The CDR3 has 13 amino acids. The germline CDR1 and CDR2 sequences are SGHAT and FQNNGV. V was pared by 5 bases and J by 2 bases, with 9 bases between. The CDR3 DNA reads TGTGCCAGCAGCCGCGACATACAAGAGACCCAGTACTTC. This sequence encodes CASSRDIQETQYF. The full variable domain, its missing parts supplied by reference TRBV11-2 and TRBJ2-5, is EAGVAQSPRYKIIEKRQSVAFWCNPISGHATLYWYQQILGQGPKLLIQFQNNGVVDDSQLPKDRFSAERLKGVDSTLKIQPAKLEDSAVYLCASSRDIQETQYFGPGTRLLVL.

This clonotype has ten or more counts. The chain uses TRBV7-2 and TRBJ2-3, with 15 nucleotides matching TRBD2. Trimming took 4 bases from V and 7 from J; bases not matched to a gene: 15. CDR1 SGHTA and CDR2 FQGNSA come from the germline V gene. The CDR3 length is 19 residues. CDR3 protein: CASSYSGRTSGGARYTQYF. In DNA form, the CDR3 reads TGTGCCAGCAGCTACTCCGGGCGGACTAGCGGGGGGGCCCGGTATACGCAGTATTTT.

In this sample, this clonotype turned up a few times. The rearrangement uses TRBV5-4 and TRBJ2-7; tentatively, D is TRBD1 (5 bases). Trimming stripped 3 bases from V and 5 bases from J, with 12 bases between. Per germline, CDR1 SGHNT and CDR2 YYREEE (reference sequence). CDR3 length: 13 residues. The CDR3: CASSSGRVHEQYF. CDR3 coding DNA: TGTGCCAGCAGCTCTGGCAGGGTCCACGAGCAGTACTTC.

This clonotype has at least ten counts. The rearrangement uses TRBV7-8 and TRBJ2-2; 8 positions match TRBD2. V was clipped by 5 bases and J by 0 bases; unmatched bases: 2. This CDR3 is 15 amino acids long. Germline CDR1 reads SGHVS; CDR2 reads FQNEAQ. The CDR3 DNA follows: TGTGCCAGCAGCCTTAGCGGGACGAACACCGGGGAGCTGTTTTTT. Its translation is CASSLSGTNTGELFF.

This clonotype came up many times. In DNA form, the CDR3 reads TGTGCCAGCCGACCGGGACTAGCGGGAATGCTGGCCAAAAACATTCAGTACTTC. Its protein product is CASRPGLAGMLAKNIQYF. The J gene is TRBJ2-4, the V gene TRBV12-3 or TRBV12-4, with 13 bases matching TRBD2. V dropped 8 bases and J dropped 1; count of bases not matched to a gene: 11. The CDR3 consists of 18 residues.

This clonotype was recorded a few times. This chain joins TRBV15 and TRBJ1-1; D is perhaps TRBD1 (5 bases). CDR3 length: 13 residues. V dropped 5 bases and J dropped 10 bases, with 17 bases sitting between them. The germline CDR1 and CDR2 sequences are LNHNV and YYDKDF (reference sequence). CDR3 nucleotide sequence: TGTGCCACCAGCCGGGGCCTGAACAACGGAGCTTTCTTT. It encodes CATSRGLNNGAFF.

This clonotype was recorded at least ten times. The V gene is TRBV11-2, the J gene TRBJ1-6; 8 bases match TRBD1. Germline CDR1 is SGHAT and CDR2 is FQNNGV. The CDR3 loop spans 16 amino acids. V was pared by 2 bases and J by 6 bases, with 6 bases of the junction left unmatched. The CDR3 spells CASSLWGQEINSPLHF. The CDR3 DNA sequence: TGTGCCAGCAGCTTATGGGGACAGGAGATTAATTCACCCCTCCACTTT.

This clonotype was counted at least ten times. CDR3 in amino acids: CSASPGAGGARGLYEQYF. CDR3 DNA sequence: TGCAGTGCTTCCCCTGGAGCGGGAGGGGCCAGAGGGCTCTACGAGCAGTACTTC. The rearrangement uses TRBV20-1 and TRBJ2-7, with 10 bases that match TRBD2. Germline V lookup: CDR1 DFQATT, CDR2 SNEGSKA (reference sequence). V shed 5 bases and J 3 bases; nucleotides not matched to a gene: 19. The CDR3 loop spans 18 amino acids.

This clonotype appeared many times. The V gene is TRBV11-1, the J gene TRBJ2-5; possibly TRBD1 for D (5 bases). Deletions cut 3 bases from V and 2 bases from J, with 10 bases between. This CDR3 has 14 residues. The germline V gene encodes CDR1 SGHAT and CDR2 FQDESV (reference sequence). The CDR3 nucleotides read TGTGCCAGCAGCTTCACGCAGGGACAAGAGACCCAGTACTTC. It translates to CASSFTQGQETQYF.